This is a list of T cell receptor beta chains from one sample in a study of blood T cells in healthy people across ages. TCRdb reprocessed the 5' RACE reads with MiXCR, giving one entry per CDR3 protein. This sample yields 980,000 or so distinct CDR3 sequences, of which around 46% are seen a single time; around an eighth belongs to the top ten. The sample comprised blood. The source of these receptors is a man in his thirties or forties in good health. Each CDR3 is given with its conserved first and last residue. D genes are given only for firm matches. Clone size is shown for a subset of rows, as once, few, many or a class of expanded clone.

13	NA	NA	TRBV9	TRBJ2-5	TGTGCCAGCAGCGTAGAGGTCCAAGAGACCCAGTACTTC	CASSVEVQETQYF
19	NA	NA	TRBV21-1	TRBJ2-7	TGTGCCAGCAGCACTAACAGGGGACTCAAACTTATGAGCTCCTACGAGCAGTACTTC	CASSTNRGLKLMSSYEQYF
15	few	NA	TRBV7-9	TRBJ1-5	TGTGCCAGCTCTCAACCGGGGGACAGCAATCAGCCCCAGCATTTT	CASSQPGDSNQPQHF
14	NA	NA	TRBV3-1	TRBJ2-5	TGTGCCAGCAGCCAAGATCCTAGCTCCGAGACCCAGTACTTC	CASSQDPSSETQYF
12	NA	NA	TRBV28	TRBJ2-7	TGTGCCAGCACCGGACAGACCTACGAGCAGTACTTC	CASTGQTYEQYF
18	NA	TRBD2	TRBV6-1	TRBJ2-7	TGTGCCAGCAGTGAAAGGACCACTAGCGGGGGAACCGCCTACGAGCAGTACTTC	CASSERTTSGGTAYEQYF
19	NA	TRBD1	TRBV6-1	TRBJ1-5	TGTGCCAGCAGTCCCCTACATCGACAGGGTAATACGTTCGGTCAGCCCCAGCATTTT	CASSPLHRQGNTFGQPQHF
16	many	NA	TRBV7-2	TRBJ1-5	TGTGCCAGCAGCTTAGTTGCCGGGGTTCACAATCAGCCCCAGCATTTT	CASSLVAGVHNQPQHF
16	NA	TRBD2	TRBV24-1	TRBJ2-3	TGCGCCACCAGTGATGGTAGCGGGATAAGCACAGATACGCAGTATTTT	CATSDGSGISTDTQYF
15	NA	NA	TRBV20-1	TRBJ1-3	TGCAGTGCTAGAGATATAGGGAAAGAAAGAAACACCATATATTTT	CSARDIGKERNTIYF
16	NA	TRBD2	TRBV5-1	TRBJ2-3	TGCGCCAGCAGCCGCACAAGCGGGGGAGACACAGATACGCAGTATTTT	CASSRTSGGDTDTQYF
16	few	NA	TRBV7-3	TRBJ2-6	TGTGCCAGCAGCTTCGGAGGAATCTCTGGGGCCAACGTCCTGACTTTC	CASSFGGISGANVLTF
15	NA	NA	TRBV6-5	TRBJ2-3	TGTGCCAGCAGCACAGGGTTGGGGGGCACAGATACGCAGTATTTT	CASSTGLGGTDTQYF
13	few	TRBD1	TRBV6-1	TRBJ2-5	TGTGCCACCCATGACAGGGGGCAAGAGACCCAGTACTTC	CATHDRGQETQYF
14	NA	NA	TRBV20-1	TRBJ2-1	TGCAGTGCTAGTCCGGGACCCCTTTACAATGAGCAGTTCTTC	CSASPGPLYNEQFF
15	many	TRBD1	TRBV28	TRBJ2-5	TGTGCCAGCAGTTTCATCAGGGGGCGGGAAAAGACCCAGTACTTC	CASSFIRGREKTQYF
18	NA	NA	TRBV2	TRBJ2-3	TGTGCCAGCAGTGAAGGAAACCCCACTAGAGCGTACACAGATACGCAGTATTTT	CASSEGNPTRAYTDTQYF
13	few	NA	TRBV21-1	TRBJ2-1	TGTGCCAGCAGCAAATCAGGTGGGGGTGAGCAGTTCTTC	CASSKSGGGEQFF
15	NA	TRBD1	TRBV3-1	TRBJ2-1	TGTGCCAGCAGCCCTCGGGACAGGGGGATCTATGAGCAGTTCTTC	CASSPRDRGIYEQFF
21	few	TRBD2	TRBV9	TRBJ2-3	TGTGCCAGCAGCGTAAAGGGGACTAGCGGGGGCCCACACCTAAGCACAGATACGCAGTATTTT	CASSVKGTSGGPHLSTDTQYF
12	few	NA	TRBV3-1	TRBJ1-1	TGTGCCAGCAGCCAACAATTCACTGAAGCTTTCTTT	CASSQQFTEAFF
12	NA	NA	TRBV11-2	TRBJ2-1	TGTGCCAGCAGCTTAGATGTTGCTGAGCAGTTCTTC	CASSLDVAEQFF
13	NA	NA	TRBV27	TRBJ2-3	TGTGCCAGCAGTTTTAGTGCCGTGGATACGCAGTATTTT	CASSFSAVDTQYF
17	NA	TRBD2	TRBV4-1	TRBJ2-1	TGCGCCAGCAGCCAAGATGGGGTAGCGGGGGGTTTCTACGAGCAGTTCTTC	CASSQDGVAGGFYEQFF